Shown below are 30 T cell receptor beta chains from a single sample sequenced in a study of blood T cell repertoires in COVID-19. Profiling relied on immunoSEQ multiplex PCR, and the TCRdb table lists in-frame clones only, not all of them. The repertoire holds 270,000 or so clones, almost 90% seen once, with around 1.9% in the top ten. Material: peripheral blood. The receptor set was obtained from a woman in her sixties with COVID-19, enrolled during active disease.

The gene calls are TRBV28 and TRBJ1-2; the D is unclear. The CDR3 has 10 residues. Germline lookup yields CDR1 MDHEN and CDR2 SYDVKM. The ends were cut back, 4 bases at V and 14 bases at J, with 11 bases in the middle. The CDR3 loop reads CASSSDIWTF. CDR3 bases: TGTGCCAGCAGTTCCGACATTTGGACCTTC.

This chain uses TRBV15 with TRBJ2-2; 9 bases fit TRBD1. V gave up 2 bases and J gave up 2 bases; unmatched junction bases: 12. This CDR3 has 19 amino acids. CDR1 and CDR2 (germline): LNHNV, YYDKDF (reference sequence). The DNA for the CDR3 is TGTGCCACCAGCAGACGTCCCGGGGAAACAGGGGGCAACACCGGGGAGCTGTTTTTT. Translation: CATSRRPGETGGNTGELFF.

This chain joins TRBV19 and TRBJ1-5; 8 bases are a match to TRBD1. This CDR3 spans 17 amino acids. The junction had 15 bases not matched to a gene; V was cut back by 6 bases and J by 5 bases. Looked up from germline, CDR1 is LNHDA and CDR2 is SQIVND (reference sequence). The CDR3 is CASSLPYGQGPYQPQHF. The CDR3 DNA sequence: TGTGCCAGTAGCCTACCTTACGGACAGGGTCCGTATCAGCCCCAGCATTTT.

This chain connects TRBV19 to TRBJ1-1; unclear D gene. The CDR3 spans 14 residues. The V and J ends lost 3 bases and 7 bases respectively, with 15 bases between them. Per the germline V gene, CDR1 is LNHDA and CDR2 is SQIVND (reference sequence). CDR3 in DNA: TGTGCCAGTAGTATTACGGGCCGGGGAGATGAAGCTTTCTTT. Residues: CASSITGRGDEAFF.

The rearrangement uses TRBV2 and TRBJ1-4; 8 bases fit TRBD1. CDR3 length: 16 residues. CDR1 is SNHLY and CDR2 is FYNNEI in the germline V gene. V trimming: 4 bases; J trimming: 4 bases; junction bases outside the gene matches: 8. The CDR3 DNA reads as TGTGCCAGCAGTGTTCTAGGACAGGGTCGTAATGAAAAACTGTTTTTT. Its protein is CASSVLGQGRNEKLFF.

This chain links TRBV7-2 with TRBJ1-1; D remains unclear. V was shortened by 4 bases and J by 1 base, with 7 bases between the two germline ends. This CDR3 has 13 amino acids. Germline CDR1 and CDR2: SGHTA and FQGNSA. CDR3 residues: CASSWAANTEAFF. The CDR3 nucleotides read TGTGCCAGCAGCTGGGCAGCGAACACTGAAGCTTTCTTT. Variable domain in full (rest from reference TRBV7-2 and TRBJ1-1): GAGVSQSPSNKVTEKGKDVELRCDPISGHTALYWYRQSLGQGLEFLIYFQGNSAPDKSGLPSDRFSAERTGGSVSTLTIQRTQQEDSAVYLCASSWAANTEAFFGQGTRLTVV.

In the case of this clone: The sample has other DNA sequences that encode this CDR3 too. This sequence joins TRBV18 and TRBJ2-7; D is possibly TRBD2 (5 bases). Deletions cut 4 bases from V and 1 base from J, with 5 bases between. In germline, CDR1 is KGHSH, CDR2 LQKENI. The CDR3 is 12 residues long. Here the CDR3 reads CASSRGSYEQYF. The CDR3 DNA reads TGTGCCAGCTCACGAGGGTCCTACGAGCAGTACTTC. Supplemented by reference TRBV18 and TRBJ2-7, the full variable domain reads NAGVMQNPRHLVRRRGQEARLRCSPMKGHSHVYWYRQLPEEGLKFMVYLQKENIIDESGMPKERFSAEFPKEGPSILRIQQVVRGDSAAYFCASSRGSYEQYFGPGTRLTVT.

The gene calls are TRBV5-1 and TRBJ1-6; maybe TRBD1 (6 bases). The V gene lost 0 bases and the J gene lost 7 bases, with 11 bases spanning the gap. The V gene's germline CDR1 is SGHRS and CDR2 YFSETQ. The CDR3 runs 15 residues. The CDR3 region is CASSLGGTGNSPLHF. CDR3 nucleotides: TGCGCCAGCAGCTTGGGCGGCACAGGGAATTCACCCCTCCACTTT.

The CDR3 bases are TGTGCCAGCAGCTTTAGGACAGGAACCTACGAGCAGTACTTC. This translates into CASSFRTGTYEQYF. This chain links TRBV5-4 with TRBJ2-7; TRBD1 matches at 7 bases. The V gene end was trimmed by 2 bases and the J gene end by 2 bases; junction bases not matched to a gene: 4. CDR1 and CDR2 from the germline V gene are SGHNT and YYREEE (reference sequence). The CDR3 is made up of 14 amino acids.

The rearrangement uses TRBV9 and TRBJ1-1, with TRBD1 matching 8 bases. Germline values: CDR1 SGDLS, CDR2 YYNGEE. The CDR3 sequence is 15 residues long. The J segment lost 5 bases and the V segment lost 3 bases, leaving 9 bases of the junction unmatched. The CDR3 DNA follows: TGTGCCAGCAGCGAGCAAAGACAGGGGAGAACTGAAGCTTTCTTT. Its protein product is CASSEQRQGRTEAFF.

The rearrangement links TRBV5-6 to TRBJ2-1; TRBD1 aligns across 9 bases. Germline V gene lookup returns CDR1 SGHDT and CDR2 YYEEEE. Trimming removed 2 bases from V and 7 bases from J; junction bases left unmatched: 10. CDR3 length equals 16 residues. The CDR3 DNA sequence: TGTGCCAGCAGCTTAGTCCGGACAGGGGTGAGGAATGAGCAGTTCTTC. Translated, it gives CASSLVRTGVRNEQFF. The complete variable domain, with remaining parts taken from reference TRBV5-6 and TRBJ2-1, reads DAGVTQSPTHLIKTRGQQVTLRCSPKSGHDTVSWYQQALGQGPQFIFQYYEEEERQRGNFPDRFSGHQFPNYSSELNVNALLLGDSALYLCASSLVRTGVRNEQFFGPGTRLTVL.

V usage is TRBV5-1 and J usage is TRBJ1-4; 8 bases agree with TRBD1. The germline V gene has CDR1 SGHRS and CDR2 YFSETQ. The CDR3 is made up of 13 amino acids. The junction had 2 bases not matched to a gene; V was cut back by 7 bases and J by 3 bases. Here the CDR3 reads CASRTGSNEKLFF. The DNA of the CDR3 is TGCGCCAGCCGGACAGGGTCTAATGAAAAACTGTTTTTT.

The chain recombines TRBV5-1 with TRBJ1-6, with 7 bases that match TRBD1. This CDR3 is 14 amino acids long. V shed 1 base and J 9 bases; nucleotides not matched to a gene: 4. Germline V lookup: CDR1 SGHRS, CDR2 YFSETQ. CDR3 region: CASSLRQGTSPLHF. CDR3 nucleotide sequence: TGCGCCAGCAGCTTGCGACAGGGTACTTCACCCCTCCACTTT.

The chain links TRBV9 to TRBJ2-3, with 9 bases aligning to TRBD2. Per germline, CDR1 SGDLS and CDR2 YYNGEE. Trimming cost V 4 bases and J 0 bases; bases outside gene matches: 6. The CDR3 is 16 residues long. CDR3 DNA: TGTGCCAGCAGCCCTCTAGCGGGGACTAGCACAGATACGCAGTATTTT. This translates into CASSPLAGTSTDTQYF.

CDR3 in amino acids: CASSPGVYNEQFF. DNA for the CDR3: TGCGCCAGCAGCCCGGGTGTATACAATGAGCAGTTCTTC. The chain couples TRBV5-1 to TRBJ2-1, with D hard to call. V lost 4 bases and J 4 bases, leaving 9 bases between the germline ends. This CDR3 is built from 13 residues. CDR1 is SGHRS and CDR2 is YFSETQ in the germline V gene.

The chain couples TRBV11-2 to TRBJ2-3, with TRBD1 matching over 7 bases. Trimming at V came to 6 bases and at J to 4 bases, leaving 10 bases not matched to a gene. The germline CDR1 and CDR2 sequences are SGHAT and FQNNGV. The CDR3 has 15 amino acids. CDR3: CASRERQGLADTQYF. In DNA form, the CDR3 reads TGTGCCAGCAGGGAGAGACAGGGTTTGGCAGATACGCAGTATTTT.

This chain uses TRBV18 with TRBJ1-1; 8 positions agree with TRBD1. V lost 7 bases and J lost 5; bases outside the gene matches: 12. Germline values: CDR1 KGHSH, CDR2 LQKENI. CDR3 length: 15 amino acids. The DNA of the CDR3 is TGTGCCAGCTGTTCGGTCCCAGGGGGCGGAACTGAAGCTTTCTTT. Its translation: CASCSVPGGGTEAFF.

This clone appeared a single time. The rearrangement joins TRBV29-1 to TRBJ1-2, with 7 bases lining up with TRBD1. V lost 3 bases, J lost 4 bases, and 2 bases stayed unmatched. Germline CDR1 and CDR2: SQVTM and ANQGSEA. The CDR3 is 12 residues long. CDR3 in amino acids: CSVESGGYGYTF. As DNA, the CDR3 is TGCAGCGTTGAGTCAGGGGGCTATGGCTACACCTTC.

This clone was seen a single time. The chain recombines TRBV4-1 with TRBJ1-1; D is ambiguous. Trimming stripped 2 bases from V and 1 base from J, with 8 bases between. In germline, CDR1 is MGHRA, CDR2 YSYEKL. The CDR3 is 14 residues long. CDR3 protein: CASSQPGANTEAFF. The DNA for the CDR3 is TGCGCCAGCAGCCAACCGGGAGCGAACACTGAAGCTTTCTTT.

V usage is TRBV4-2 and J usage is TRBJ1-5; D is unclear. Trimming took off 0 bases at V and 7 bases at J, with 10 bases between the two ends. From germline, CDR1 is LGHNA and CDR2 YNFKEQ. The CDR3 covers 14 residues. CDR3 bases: TGTGCCAGCAGCCAAGAGAGGGAAAGACAGCCCCAGCATTTT. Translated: CASSQERERQPQHF.

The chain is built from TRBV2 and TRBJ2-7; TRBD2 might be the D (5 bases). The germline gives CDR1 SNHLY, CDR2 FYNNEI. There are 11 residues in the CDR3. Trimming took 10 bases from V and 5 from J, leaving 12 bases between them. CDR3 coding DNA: TGTGCCACGGCAGGAGGCGACGAGCAGTACTTC. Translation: CATAGGDEQYF.

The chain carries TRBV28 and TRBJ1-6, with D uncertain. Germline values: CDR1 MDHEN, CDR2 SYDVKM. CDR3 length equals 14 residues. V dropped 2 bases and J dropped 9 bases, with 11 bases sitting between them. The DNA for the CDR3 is TGTGCCAGCAGTTTAGTGACCACGGGTTCACCCCTCCACTTT. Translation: CASSLVTTGSPLHF.

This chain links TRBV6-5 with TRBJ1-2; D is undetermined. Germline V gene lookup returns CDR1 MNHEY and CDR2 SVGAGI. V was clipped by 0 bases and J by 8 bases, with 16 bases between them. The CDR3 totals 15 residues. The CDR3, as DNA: TGTGCCAGCAGTTACTCGTATGGCTTTAGGGAGGGCTACACCTTC. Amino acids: CASSYSYGFREGYTF.

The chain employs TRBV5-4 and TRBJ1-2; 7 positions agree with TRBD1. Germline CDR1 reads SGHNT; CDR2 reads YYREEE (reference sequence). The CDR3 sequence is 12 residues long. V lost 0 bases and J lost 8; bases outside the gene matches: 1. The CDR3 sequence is CASSLGQGGYTF. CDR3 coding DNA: TGTGCCAGCAGCTTGGGACAGGGCGGCTACACCTTC.

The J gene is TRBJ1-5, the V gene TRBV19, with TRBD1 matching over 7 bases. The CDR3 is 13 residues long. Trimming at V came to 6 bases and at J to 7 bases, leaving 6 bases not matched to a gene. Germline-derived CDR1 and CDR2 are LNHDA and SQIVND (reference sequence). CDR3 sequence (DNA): TGTGCCAGTAGGAACAGGGGTGAGCAGCCCCAGCATTTT. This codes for CASRNRGEQPQHF.

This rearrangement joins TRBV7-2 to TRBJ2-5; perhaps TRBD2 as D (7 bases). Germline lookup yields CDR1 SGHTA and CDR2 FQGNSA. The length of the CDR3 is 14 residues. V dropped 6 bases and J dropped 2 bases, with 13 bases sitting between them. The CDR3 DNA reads TGTGCCAGCAGTTGGGGGGGGCCTCAAGAGACCCAGTACTTC. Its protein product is CASSWGGPQETQYF.

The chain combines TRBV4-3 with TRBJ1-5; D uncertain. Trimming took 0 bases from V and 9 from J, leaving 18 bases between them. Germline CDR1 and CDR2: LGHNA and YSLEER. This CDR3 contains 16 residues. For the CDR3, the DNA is TGCGCCAGCAGCCAAGACAATGGGGAGGGATTCAGGCCCCAGCATTTT. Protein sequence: CASSQDNGEGFRPQHF.

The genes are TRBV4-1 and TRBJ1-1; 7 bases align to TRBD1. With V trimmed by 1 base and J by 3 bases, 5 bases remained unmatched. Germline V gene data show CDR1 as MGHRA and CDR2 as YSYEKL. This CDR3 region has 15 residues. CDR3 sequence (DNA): TGCGCCAGCAGCCAAGGACAGGGTTTGGACACTGAAGCTTTCTTT. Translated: CASSQGQGLDTEAFF.

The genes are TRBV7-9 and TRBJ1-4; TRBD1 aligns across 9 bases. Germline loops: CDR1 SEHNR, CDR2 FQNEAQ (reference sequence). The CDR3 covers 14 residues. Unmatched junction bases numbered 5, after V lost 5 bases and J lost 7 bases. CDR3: CASSAGQGSEKLFF. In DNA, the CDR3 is TGTGCCAGCAGCGCGGGACAGGGAAGTGAAAAACTGTTTTTT. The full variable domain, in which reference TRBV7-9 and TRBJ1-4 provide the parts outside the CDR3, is DTGVSQNPRHKITKRGQNVTFRCDPISEHNRLYWYRQTLGQGPEFLTYFQNEAQLEKSRLLSDRFSAERPKGSFSTLEIQRTEQGDSAMYLCASSAGQGSEKLFFGSGTQLSVL.

CDR3 residues: CASSFIGRDYEQYF. CDR3 sequence (DNA): TGTGCCAGCAGCTTCATAGGGAGGGACTACGAGCAGTACTTC. The chain links TRBV5-6 to TRBJ2-7; TRBD2 agrees at 7 bases. The CDR3 has 14 residues. Losses at the gene ends were 2 bases for V and 3 bases for J; bases not matched to a gene: 5. CDR1 is SGHDT, CDR2 YYEEEE, per germline.